The TCR beta chain under discussion was sequenced for a study of blood T cell repertoires in COVID-19. Study context: From the United States, Italy and Spain came samples of acute and convalescent COVID-19. In each case, the material was cDNA or gDNA derived from T cells, B-cell-depleted T cells, or PBMCs.

The ends were cut back, 0 bases at V and 1 base at J, with 7 bases in the middle. There are 15 residues in the CDR3. The germline V gene has CDR1 SGHRS and CDR2 YFSETQ. Authors' analysis steps: Estimated nucleated cell counts came from reference gene primer amplification. Only in-frame clones appear in the TCRdb table, and some are missing; sequencing was by immunoSEQ multiplex PCR. That table supplies the V and J calls and clone size; D and trimming were determined from the DNA. The repertoire includes more than 200,000 clones, 75% to 90% of them detected once, and approximately 8% sits in the top ten. A Seattle source enrolled patients during active infection and followed them longitudinally. This clone was seen just once. This same CDR3 is encoded by further DNA sequences in the sample.

The sequence came from a woman over 75 with COVID-19, enrolled during active disease. The chain is built from TRBV5-1 and TRBJ2-2; no firm D call. Sequencing was carried out using peripheral blood. Written as DNA, the CDR3 is TGCGCCAGCAGCTTGGGCGCTAAGAACACCGGGGAGCTGTTTTTT. It translates to CASSLGAKNTGELFF.